The T cell receptor (beta chain) under discussion was sequenced for a study of patients and donors after allogeneic stem cell transplantation. TCRdb itself ran the RT-PCR reads through MiXCR, one entry per CDR3 protein. Of approximately 140,000 distinct CDR3 sequences listed, roughly 35% are singletons. The CDR3 runs to 13 residues. V lost 11 bases and J lost 0, with 11 bases in between. Germline CDR1 MNHEY, CDR2 SVGAGI. The V and J genes are TRBV6-5 and TRBJ2-1; a weak D match, TRBD1 (5 bases). Sequenced sample: blood, either unsorted or a sorted T cell fraction (not recorded which). This receptor was identified in a human donor who was either an allogeneic HSCT recipient or a stem cell or donor lymphocyte infusion donor (not recorded which). It is not recorded whose cells these are; they may come from a transplant donor. Here the CDR3 reads CACGQFSYNEQFF. The CDR3 region has the DNA TGTGCCTGCGGACAATTCTCCTACAATGAGCAGTTCTTC.